These 25 T cell receptor beta chains came from one sample sequenced in a study of cytomegalovirus exposure and HLA in healthy donors. In the PCR, 60 Vbeta and 13 Jbeta primers were used. The table came from immunoSEQ multiplex PCR; TCRdb's copy has only in-frame clones and leaves some out. The data show hundreds of thousands of clones, with more than 75% seen just once and approximately 0.24% held by the top ten. Sequencing input: PBMCs. All receptors come from a girl aged 2 to 9 in good health and CMV-seronegative.

The chain combines TRBV12-5 with TRBJ2-2; D remains unclear. Looked up from germline, CDR1 is LGHNT and CDR2 is FRNRAP. Between the trimmed V and J ends, which lost 2 bases and 4 bases, there was a span of 14 bases. CDR3 length: 16 residues. For the CDR3, the DNA is TGTGCTAGTGGTTTGCTTTGGTATAGTGTCACCGGGGAGCTGTTTTTT. Its translation is CASGLLWYSVTGELFF.

J is TRBJ1-4 and V is TRBV7-9; D is ambiguous. Germline assignment: CDR1 SEHNR and CDR2 FQNEAQ (reference sequence). V dropped 5 bases and J dropped 3 bases, with 10 bases sitting between them. This CDR3 is built from 14 residues. The CDR3 sequence: CASSPEEANEKLFF. The CDR3 region has the DNA TGTGCCAGCAGCCCCGAGGAGGCTAATGAAAAACTGTTTTTT. Together with reference TRBV7-9 and TRBJ1-4, the CDR3 gives the full variable domain: DTGVSQNPRHKITKRGQNVTFRCDPISEHNRLYWYRQTLGQGPEFLTYFQNEAQLEKSRLLSDRFSAERPKGSFSTLEIQRTEQGDSAMYLCASSPEEANEKLFFGSGTQLSVL.

This clone has a single count. The chain uses TRBV4-1 and TRBJ1-4; 8 nucleotides match TRBD1. Germline V gene lookup returns CDR1 MGHRA and CDR2 YSYEKL. With 0 bases clipped from V and 8 bases from J, the junction kept 5 bases outside the gene matches. This CDR3 contains 15 residues. The CDR3 DNA reads TGCGCCAGCAGCCAAGAAGACAGGGGTAGGGAAAAACTGTTTTTT. Encoded protein: CASSQEDRGREKLFF.

In DNA, the CDR3 is TGTGCCAGCAAACTGGGAGACAGGGCCCATGAGCAGTTCTTC. This codes for CASKLGDRAHEQFF. This sequence joins TRBV2 and TRBJ2-1; TRBD1 agrees at 7 bases. Germline V gene sequence: CDR1 SNHLY, CDR2 FYNNEI. The CDR3 is 14 amino acids. Germline trimming cut 7 bases from V and 8 bases from J; bases unmatched to any gene: 11. The full variable domain, rest sourced from reference TRBV2 and TRBJ2-1, is EPEVTQTPSHQVTQMGQEVILRCVPISNHLYFYWYRQILGQKVEFLVSFYNNEISEKSEIFDDQFSVERPDGSNFTLKIRSTKLEDSAMYFCASKLGDRAHEQFFGPGTRLTVL.

This chain uses TRBV4-1 with TRBJ1-5; 8 nucleotides align to TRBD1. After removal of 1 base from V and 3 bases from J, the junction contained 5 bases not matched to a gene. Looked up from germline, CDR1 is MGHRA and CDR2 is YSYEKL. CDR3 length equals 16 residues. CDR3 DNA: TGCGCCAGCAGCCAAGGGGACAGGTCAATCAATCAGCCCCAGCATTTT. This codes for CASSQGDRSINQPQHF.

CDR3 protein: CASSQAAGTYNEQFF. In nucleotides, the CDR3 is TGTGCCAGCAGCCAAGCTGCGGGTACCTACAATGAGCAGTTCTTC. The chain joins TRBV4-2 to TRBJ2-1; TRBD2 is a possible D gene (5 bases). CDR1 is LGHNA and CDR2 is YNFKEQ in the germline V gene. The CDR3 is 15 amino acids. V lost 1 base and J 2 bases, leaving 9 bases between the germline ends.

J is TRBJ2-5 and V is TRBV27; the match to TRBD2 covers 13 bases. V lost 6 bases and J lost 4; bases outside the gene matches: 5. This CDR3 has 15 amino acids. Germline assignment: CDR1 MNHEY and CDR2 SMNVEV (reference sequence). This CDR3 reads CASRRLAGGRETQYF. In nucleotides, the CDR3 is TGTGCCAGCAGAAGACTAGCGGGAGGCCGAGAGACCCAGTACTTC.

The chain joins TRBV2 to TRBJ2-1, with 8 bases identical to TRBD2. The J segment lost 12 bases and the V segment lost 6 bases, leaving 10 bases of the junction unmatched. The CDR3 sequence is 13 residues long. Germline-derived CDR1 and CDR2 are SNHLY and FYNNEI. CDR3 in DNA: TGTGCCAGCAGCCCCGGGACTAGAAGCGGGCAGTTCTTC. Translating gives CASSPGTRSGQFF.

This sequence joins TRBV5-4 and TRBJ2-7; a weak D match, TRBD2 (5 bases). Per germline, CDR1 SGHNT and CDR2 YYREEE (reference sequence). V was pared by 0 bases and J by 1 base, with 14 bases between. CDR3 length equals 16 residues. As DNA, the CDR3 is TGTGCCAGCAGCTTGGGGGGAGCTTCATGGTCCTACGAGCAGTACTTC. Translated: CASSLGGASWSYEQYF.

The V gene is TRBV10-2, the J gene TRBJ1-4; D perhaps matches TRBD1 (5 bases). This CDR3 is 14 amino acids long. V lost 2 bases, J lost 4 bases, and 8 bases lay in between. CDR1 and CDR2 from the germline V gene are WSHSY and SAAADI. CDR3 in DNA: TGCGCCAGCAGTGAGCGGCAGGGTAATGAAAAACTGTTTTTT. Its protein product is CASSERQGNEKLFF.

This clone was detected a few times. This chain links TRBV30 with TRBJ2-7; TRBD2 matches 8 bases. The germline gives CDR1 GTSNPN, CDR2 SVGIG (reference sequence). This CDR3 has 14 residues. The junction had 15 bases not matched to a gene; V was cut back by 7 bases and J by 7 bases. The CDR3 protein is CAFILDSGGGEQYF. CDR3 DNA sequence: TGTGCCTTCATCCTGGACAGCGGGGGTGGTGAGCAGTACTTC. The whole variable domain, remainder taken from reference TRBV30 and TRBJ2-7, is SQTIHQWPATLVQPVGSPLSLECTVEGTSNPNLYWYRQAAGRGLQLLFYSVGIGQISSEVPQNLSASRPQDRQFILSSKKLLLSDSGFYLCAFILDSGGGEQYFGPGTRLTVT.

This chain uses TRBV11-2 with TRBJ2-3; 15 nucleotides align to TRBD2. Germline CDR1 is SGHAT and CDR2 is FQNNGV. V trimming: 1 base; J trimming: 2 bases; junction bases outside the gene matches: 1. This CDR3 spans 17 amino acids. The CDR3 DNA sequence: TGTGCCAGCAGCTTAGGGACTAGCGGGAGGGCCACAGATACGCAGTATTTT. Its protein product is CASSLGTSGRATDTQYF.

This rearrangement joins TRBV25-1 to TRBJ2-7; 10 nucleotides align to TRBD1. Germline V CDR1 and CDR2: MGHDK, SYGVNS. The CDR3 spans 15 residues. J gave up 3 bases and V 4 bases, and 6 bases lay outside the gene matches. CDR3 nucleotides: TGTGCCAGCAGTGTCGGGACAGGGGTTAACTACGAGCAGTACTTC. It specifies CASSVGTGVNYEQYF.

This chain links TRBV7-3 with TRBJ2-1; the match to TRBD2 covers 9 bases. The CDR3 has 15 amino acids. V shed 3 bases, J shed 8 bases, and the junction held 8 bases outside the gene matches. Germline CDR1 and CDR2: SGHTA and FQGTGA. As DNA, the CDR3 is TGTGCCAGCAGCTTGCAAAGCGGGGGGTGGGATGAGCAGTTCTTC. Amino acids: CASSLQSGGWDEQFF.

This sequence joins TRBV11-2 and TRBJ2-3; a weak D match, TRBD2 (6 bases). Trimming cost V 4 bases and J 5 bases, with 10 bases left between them. Germline V CDR1 and CDR2: SGHAT, FQNNGV. This CDR3 is built from 13 residues. The CDR3 sequence: CASSSGGLDTQYF. The CDR3 nucleotides are TGTGCCAGCAGCTCCGGGGGTCTAGATACGCAGTATTTT.

The gene calls are TRBV27 and TRBJ2-2; 9 nucleotides align to TRBD1. The CDR3 is 17 amino acids. Germline V gives CDR1 MNHEY, CDR2 SMNVEV (reference sequence). The ends lost 4 bases at V and 6 bases at J; junction bases unmatched: 12. The CDR3 nucleotides read TGTGCCAGCAGTTACCTGACCGGGACAGGGAGGCCCGGGGAGCTGTTTTTT. Residues: CASSYLTGTGRPGELFF.

The rearrangement uses TRBV9 and TRBJ1-2; a possible D gene is TRBD1 (5 bases). With 0 bases removed from V and 4 bases from J, the gap between germline ends came to 10 bases. CDR1 and CDR2 (germline): SGDLS, YYNGEE. The CDR3 extends over 14 amino acids. The CDR3 reads CASSVGGGGYGYTF. The CDR3 DNA is TGTGCCAGCAGCGTAGGCGGGGGGGGCTATGGCTACACCTTC.

This sequence joins TRBV30 and TRBJ1-2, with D uncertain. Per the germline V gene, CDR1 is GTSNPN and CDR2 is SVGIG (reference sequence). The CDR3 runs 13 residues. V lost 3 bases, J lost 11 bases, and 19 bases lay in between. CDR3 sequence reads: CAWRSQIGSPYTF. The DNA of the CDR3 is TGTGCCTGGAGGAGCCAAATCGGGTCACCGTACACCTTC.

This rearrangement joins TRBV7-2 to TRBJ2-3, with 7 bases that match TRBD1. V was clipped by 3 bases and J by 3 bases; unmatched bases: 12. The CDR3 sequence is 17 residues long. Germline V gives CDR1 SGHTA, CDR2 FQGNSA. This CDR3 reads CASSFSARDSSTDTQYF. In DNA, the CDR3 is TGTGCCAGCAGCTTCAGTGCCCGGGACAGTTCAACAGATACGCAGTATTTT.

The chain employs TRBV7-9 and TRBJ1-6, with 10 bases that match TRBD1. CDR1 is SEHNR, CDR2 FQNEAQ, per germline (reference sequence). This CDR3 has 14 residues. Unmatched junction bases numbered 2, after V lost 5 bases and J lost 7 bases. CDR3 amino acids: CASSRTGGNSPLHF. In DNA, the CDR3 is TGTGCCAGCAGCCGGACAGGGGGGAATTCACCCCTCCACTTT.

The chain joins TRBV19 to TRBJ1-5, with TRBD1 matching over 9 bases. This CDR3 comprises 15 residues. Looked up from germline, CDR1 is LNHDA and CDR2 is SQIVND (reference sequence). The ends lost 1 base at V and 7 bases at J; junction bases unmatched: 5. Here the CDR3 DNA reads TGTGCCAGTAGTATAGCACAGGGGGCTAACCAGCCCCAGCATTTT. Its protein is CASSIAQGANQPQHF.

The chain uses TRBV5-1 and TRBJ2-7; D is uncertain. Germline V gene sequence: CDR1 SGHRS, CDR2 YFSETQ. Trimming pared 3 bases from V and 3 bases from J, leaving 13 bases between. This CDR3 region has 14 residues. In DNA form, the CDR3 reads TGCGCCAGCAGCTATACAGTTAACAACTACGAGCAGTACTTC. As protein: CASSYTVNNYEQYF.

CDR3 DNA sequence: TGTGCCAGCAGCCAAGATCATGAGGGAATTGGGAACACTGAAGCTTTCTTT. It translates to CASSQDHEGIGNTEAFF. This sequence joins TRBV4-2 and TRBJ1-1; D is unclear. Germline V gives CDR1 LGHNA, CDR2 YNFKEQ. The CDR3 covers 17 residues. Trimming removed 0 bases at V and 1 base at J, with 15 bases between.

The chain has TRBV27 and TRBJ1-6; 9 positions agree with TRBD1. Germline CDR1 reads MNHEY; CDR2 reads SMNVEV (reference sequence). V lost 6 bases, J lost 9 bases, and 6 bases stayed unmatched. The CDR3 is made up of 14 amino acids. CDR3 sequence (DNA): TGTGCCAGCAGCCGGACAGGGGACGGTTCACCCCTCCACTTT. This gives the protein CASSRTGDGSPLHF.

For the CDR3, the DNA is TGTGCCTGGAGAGAGACAGGGGCGTATAATTCACCCCTCCACTTT. Amino acid sequence: CAWRETGAYNSPLHF. This chain links TRBV30 with TRBJ1-6; 8 bases align to TRBD1. This CDR3 has 15 residues. Germline V gene lookup returns CDR1 GTSNPN and CDR2 SVGIG (reference sequence). J lost 4 bases, V lost 3 bases, and 5 bases had no gene match.